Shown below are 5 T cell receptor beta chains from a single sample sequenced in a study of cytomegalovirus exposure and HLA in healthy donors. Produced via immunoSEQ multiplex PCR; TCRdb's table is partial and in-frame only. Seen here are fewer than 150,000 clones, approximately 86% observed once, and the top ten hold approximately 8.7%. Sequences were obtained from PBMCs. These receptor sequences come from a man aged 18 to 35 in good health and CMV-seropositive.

CDR3 bases: TGTGCCAGCTCACCACAACAGGGCTCTGGAAACACCATATATTTT. It is translated as CASSPQQGSGNTIYF. V and J are TRBV18 and TRBJ1-3; D is perhaps TRBD1 (6 bases). Trimming took off 1 base at V and 0 bases at J, with 7 bases between the two ends. Per germline, CDR1 KGHSH and CDR2 LQKENI. The CDR3 spans 15 residues.

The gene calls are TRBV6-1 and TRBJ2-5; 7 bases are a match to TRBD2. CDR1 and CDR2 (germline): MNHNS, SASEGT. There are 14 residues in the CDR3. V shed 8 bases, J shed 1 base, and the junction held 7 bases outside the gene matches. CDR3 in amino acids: CASLGGDPQETQYF. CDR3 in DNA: TGTGCCAGCCTGGGAGGGGACCCCCAAGAGACCCAGTACTTC.

CDR3 in amino acids: CASSPGERFSTDTQYF. In nucleotides, the CDR3 is TGTGCCAGCAGCCCCGGGGAGCGGTTTAGCACAGATACGCAGTATTTT. The rearrangement links TRBV7-3 to TRBJ2-3, with D perhaps matching TRBD2 (5 bases). V gave up 5 bases and J gave up 0 bases, with 15 bases separating them. The length of the CDR3 is 16 residues. Germline CDR1 reads SGHTA; CDR2 reads FQGTGA.

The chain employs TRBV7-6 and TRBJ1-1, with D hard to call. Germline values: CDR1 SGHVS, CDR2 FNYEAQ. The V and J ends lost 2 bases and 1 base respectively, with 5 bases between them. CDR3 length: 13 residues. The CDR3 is CASSLQRNTEAFF. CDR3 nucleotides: TGTGCCAGCAGCTTACAGCGGAACACTGAAGCTTTCTTT.

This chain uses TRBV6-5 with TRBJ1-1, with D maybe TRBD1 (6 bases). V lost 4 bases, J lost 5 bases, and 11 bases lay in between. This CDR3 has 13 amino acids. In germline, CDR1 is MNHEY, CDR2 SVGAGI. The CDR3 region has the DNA TGTGCCAGCAGTTTGGGCAGGGGTACTGAAGCTTTCTTT. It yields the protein CASSLGRGTEAFF.